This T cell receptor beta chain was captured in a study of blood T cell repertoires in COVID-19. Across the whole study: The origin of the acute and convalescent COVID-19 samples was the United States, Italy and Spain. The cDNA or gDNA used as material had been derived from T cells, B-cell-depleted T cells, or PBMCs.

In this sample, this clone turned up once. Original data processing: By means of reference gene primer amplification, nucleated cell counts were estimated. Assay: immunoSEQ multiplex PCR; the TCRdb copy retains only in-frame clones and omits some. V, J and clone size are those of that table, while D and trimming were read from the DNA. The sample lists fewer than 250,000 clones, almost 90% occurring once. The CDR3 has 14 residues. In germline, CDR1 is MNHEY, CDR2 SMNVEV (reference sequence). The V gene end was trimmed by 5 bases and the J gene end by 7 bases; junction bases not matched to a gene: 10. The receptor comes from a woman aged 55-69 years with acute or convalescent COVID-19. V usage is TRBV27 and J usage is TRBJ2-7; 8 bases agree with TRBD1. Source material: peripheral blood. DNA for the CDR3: TGTGCCAGCAGTGCCCGACAGGGGATTACAGAGCAGTACTTC. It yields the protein CASSARQGITEQYF.